Detailed here is one TCR beta chain. Its antigen is not known. This CDR3 has 15 amino acids. Looked up from germline, CDR1 is ENHRY and CDR2 is SYGVKD. Trimming at V came to 5 bases and at J to 6 bases, leaving 6 bases not matched to a gene. The sample's treatment: around 19 received Ad26.COV2.S at low or high dose, single or two shots; about 5 received placebo; per-sample allocation not given. Repertoires come from day 63 after the first vaccine or placebo injection. Generated by immunoSEQ multiplex PCR, the TCRdb table keeps only in-frame clones and is missing some. The sample has hundreds of thousands of clones, approximately 90% seen once; the top ten hold 5.5% to 7%. This sample stems from a study of Ad26.COV2.S vaccination and SARS-CoV-2 variants. Study results and limitations: Comparability of non-spike TCR breadth was observed across vaccine and placebo recipients.

The rearrangement joins TRBV10-3 to TRBJ2-1, with TRBD2 matching 11 bases. The source material was peripheral blood, sampled in a trial of Ad26.COV2.S vaccine versus placebo. The TCR sequence derives from a person aged 18-60 years who received the Ad26.COV2.S COVID-19 vaccine or a placebo. The CDR3 spells CAISYSGRAINEQFF. CDR3 DNA: TGTGCCATCAGTTATAGCGGGAGGGCCATCAATGAGCAGTTCTTC.